Each of the 23 T cell receptor beta chains below was sequenced from the same sample in a study of blood T cell repertoires in COVID-19. Assay: immunoSEQ multiplex PCR; the TCRdb copy retains only in-frame clones and omits some. The sample lists 25,000 to 30,000 clones, roughly nine tenths seen once, with roughly 15% in the top ten. Source material: peripheral blood. The receptor source for this set is a human donor in a cohort sampled during active COVID-19.

The V and J genes are TRBV27 and TRBJ2-1; 9 nucleotides align to TRBD2. Trimming took 6 bases from V and 10 from J; bases not matched to a gene: 10. The CDR3 covers 14 residues. Germline CDR1 MNHEY, CDR2 SMNVEV (reference sequence). Written as DNA, the CDR3 is TGTGCCAGCAGCCCAGGACTAGCGTATAGAGAGCAGTTCTTC. Translating gives CASSPGLAYREQFF.

V is TRBV19 and J is TRBJ2-2; 11 bases map to TRBD2. V was pared by 3 bases and J by 6 bases, with 9 bases of the junction left unmatched. Germline CDR1 reads LNHDA; CDR2 reads SQIVND (reference sequence). The CDR3 spans 17 residues. In DNA form, the CDR3 reads TGTGCCAGTAGTATGGCGCTAGCGGGAGGAGGGGCCGGGGAGCTGTTTTTT. Translation gives CASSMALAGGGAGELFF.

The V call is TRBV7-2, the J call TRBJ2-1; 7 bases fit TRBD2. This CDR3 has 13 residues. Per germline, CDR1 SGHTA and CDR2 FQGNSA. The junction had 0 bases not matched to a gene; V was cut back by 3 bases and J by 4 bases. In DNA form, the CDR3 reads TGTGCCAGCAGCTTTAGCGGGTACAATGAGCAGTTCTTC. It translates to CASSFSGYNEQFF.

This sequence joins TRBV19 and TRBJ2-1; 8 bases are shared with TRBD2. CDR1 is LNHDA, CDR2 SQIVND, per germline (reference sequence). The CDR3 is 16 amino acids. Trimming removed 5 bases from V and 9 bases from J; junction bases left unmatched: 15. CDR3 amino acids: CASSVQLAVLMGEQFF. Here the CDR3 DNA reads TGTGCCAGTAGTGTTCAACTAGCGGTTCTGATGGGTGAGCAGTTCTTC.

The chain uses TRBV6-1 and TRBJ2-5; D call uncertain. V was clipped by 1 base and J by 2 bases, with 8 bases between them. Germline V gene lookup returns CDR1 MNHNS and CDR2 SASEGT. The CDR3 runs to 14 residues. The CDR3: CASSEGARQETQYF. CDR3 DNA: TGTGCCAGCAGTGAAGGGGCGAGACAAGAGACCCAGTACTTC.

The chain is built from TRBV6-1 and TRBJ2-7; 8 positions agree with TRBD1. CDR3 length: 16 amino acids. The V and J ends lost 1 base and 7 bases, in that order; junction bases with no gene match: 12. Per germline, CDR1 MNHNS and CDR2 SASEGT. The CDR3 DNA sequence: TGTGCCAGCAGTGAAGGCGCGAACAGGGGGACGGGGGAGCAGTACTTC. It yields the protein CASSEGANRGTGEQYF.

This chain uses TRBV28 with TRBJ2-5; 10 nucleotides match TRBD1. This CDR3 comprises 15 residues. V was clipped by 1 base and J by 4 bases; unmatched bases: 3. Germline V gene data show CDR1 as MDHEN and CDR2 as SYDVKM. The CDR3 DNA reads TGTGCCAGCAGTTTATCCGACAGGGGGCTAGAGACCCAGTACTTC. Its translation is CASSLSDRGLETQYF.

V gene TRBV7-2 combines with J gene TRBJ2-3, with TRBD2 matching 7 bases. CDR1 and CDR2 from the germline V gene are SGHTA and FQGNSA. This CDR3 is built from 16 residues. V was pared by 5 bases and J by 6 bases, with 14 bases of the junction left unmatched. CDR3 coding DNA: TGTGCCAGCAGCCCCGGGATAGCGGGCGGCGGGGATACGCAGTATTTT. It codes for CASSPGIAGGGDTQYF. The whole variable domain, remainder taken from reference TRBV7-2 and TRBJ2-3, is GAGVSQSPSNKVTEKGKDVELRCDPISGHTALYWYRQSLGQGLEFLIYFQGNSAPDKSGLPSDRFSAERTGGSVSTLTIQRTQQEDSAVYLCASSPGIAGGGDTQYFGPGTRLTVL.

The chain links TRBV6-5 to TRBJ1-2; perhaps TRBD1 as D (5 bases). Trimming stripped 7 bases from V and 4 bases from J, with 16 bases between. The CDR3 runs 14 residues. Looked up from germline, CDR1 is MNHEY and CDR2 is SVGAGI. CDR3 in DNA: TGTGCCAGCACCACCGGGGGGGTTGGCTATGGCTACACCTTC. This gives the protein CASTTGGVGYGYTF.

V is TRBV15 and J is TRBJ1-5; 7 bases map to TRBD1. CDR1 and CDR2 from the germline V gene are LNHNV and YYDKDF (reference sequence). J was trimmed by 2 bases and V by 8 bases; bases with no gene match: 6. The CDR3 loop spans 14 amino acids. The CDR3: CATGDGQGNQPQHF. The CDR3 bases are TGTGCCACCGGAGACGGACAGGGCAATCAGCCCCAGCATTTT.

This clone appeared once. The V gene is TRBV12-3 or TRBV12-4, the J gene TRBJ2-1; D gene uncertain. This CDR3 has 11 amino acids. The V end was cut by 3 bases, the J end by 8 bases, with 5 bases between. The CDR3: CASSLGYEQFF. CDR3 nucleotide sequence: TGTGCCAGCAGTTTGGGCTATGAGCAGTTCTTC.

CDR3 bases: TGCGCCAGCAGCCAAGAGTCCCAAGGGGCATATGGCTACACCTTC. This gives the protein CASSQESQGAYGYTF. This chain uses TRBV4-1 with TRBJ1-2; D may be TRBD1 (5 bases). Germline V gene lookup returns CDR1 MGHRA and CDR2 YSYEKL. V lost 0 bases, J lost 5 bases, and 13 bases lay in between. The CDR3 has 15 amino acids.

This chain connects TRBV5-5 to TRBJ2-7; D perhaps matches TRBD1 (5 bases). In germline, CDR1 is SGHKS, CDR2 YYEKEE (reference sequence). Trimming stripped 0 bases from V and 3 bases from J, with 13 bases between. The CDR3 covers 15 residues. The DNA of the CDR3 is TGTGCCAGCAGCTTGGTCCAGGGTAGCTACTACGAGCAGTACTTC. Its translation: CASSLVQGSYYEQYF. Full variable domain (remainder filled in from reference TRBV5-5 and TRBJ2-7): DAGVTQSPTHLIKTRGQQVTLRCSPISGHKSVSWYQQVLGQGPQFIFQYYEKEERGRGNFPDRFSARQFPNYSSELNVNALLLGDSALYLCASSLVQGSYYEQYFGPGTRLTVT.

This chain uses TRBV18 with TRBJ2-3, with 10 bases lining up with TRBD2. The germline V gene has CDR1 KGHSH and CDR2 LQKENI. V shed 6 bases and J 4 bases; nucleotides not matched to a gene: 7. This CDR3 spans 15 amino acids. In DNA, the CDR3 is TGTGCCAGCTCCCCTGCTAGCGGGAGTGCAGATACGCAGTATTTT. Its translation is CASSPASGSADTQYF.

The chain joins TRBV12-5 to TRBJ1-6; maybe TRBD1 (5 bases). CDR1 LGHNT and CDR2 FRNRAP come from the germline V gene. The CDR3 is 18 amino acids. Trimming shortened V by 0 bases and J by 5 bases, and 17 bases separated the two germline ends. CDR3 sequence (DNA): TGTGCTAGTGGTTTGGTTTCGACGGGGGTGGAAGATAATTCACCCCTCCACTTT. This encodes CASGLVSTGVEDNSPLHF.

The rearrangement links TRBV7-9 to TRBJ2-5; 11 bases fit TRBD2. CDR1 SEHNR and CDR2 FQNEAQ come from the germline V gene (reference sequence). Germline trimming cut 8 bases from V and 5 bases from J; bases unmatched to any gene: 10. The CDR3 covers 15 residues. CDR3 in amino acids: CASQTLAGVGETQYF. The CDR3, as DNA: TGTGCCAGCCAGACACTAGCGGGAGTCGGTGAGACCCAGTACTTC.

The rearrangement uses TRBV24-1 and TRBJ2-6; the match to TRBD1 covers 7 bases. Germline trimming cut 3 bases from V and 2 bases from J; bases unmatched to any gene: 3. Germline values: CDR1 KGHDR, CDR2 SFDVKD. The length of the CDR3 is 16 residues. CDR3 loop: CATSDPGQTGANVLTF. Written as DNA, the CDR3 is TGTGCCACCAGTGATCCGGGACAGACTGGGGCCAACGTCCTGACTTTC.

The gene calls are TRBV11-3 and TRBJ2-5, with 13 bases lining up with TRBD2. The trim removed 0 bases at V and 3 bases at J, leaving 7 bases unmatched. This CDR3 is built from 18 residues. CDR1 and CDR2 from the germline V gene are SGHNT and YENEEA. The CDR3 nucleotides read TGTGCCAGCAGCTTAGATCGATCTGGACTAGCGGGAGAAGAGACCCAGTACTTC. Its protein is CASSLDRSGLAGEETQYF.

The chain links TRBV9 to TRBJ2-5; tentative D call: TRBD1 (6 bases). The CDR3 is 14 residues long. CDR1 is SGDLS, CDR2 YYNGEE, per germline. Trimming cost V 4 bases and J 5 bases, with 15 bases left between them. The CDR3 DNA reads TGTGCCAGCAGCTACCAGGGGCCGGGGGAGACCCAGTACTTC. Its protein product is CASSYQGPGETQYF.

The chain carries TRBV28 and TRBJ2-7; D not certain. The germline V gene encodes CDR1 MDHEN and CDR2 SYDVKM. This CDR3 has 15 residues. V was pared by 2 bases and J by 6 bases, with 17 bases between. The DNA for the CDR3 is TGTGCCAGCAGTTTAATGCAGGCCCCACGGCGCGAGCAGTACTTC. Amino acid sequence: CASSLMQAPRREQYF.

V is TRBV4-2 and J is TRBJ1-1, with D tentatively TRBD1 (6 bases). Germline CDR1 reads LGHNA; CDR2 reads YNFKEQ. With 1 base removed from V and 0 bases from J, the gap between germline ends came to 9 bases. The CDR3 contains 15 residues. The CDR3 DNA reads TGTGCCAGCAGCCAAGGGGGACATTTGAACACTGAAGCTTTCTTT. Amino acid sequence: CASSQGGHLNTEAFF.

The V and J genes are TRBV7-6 and TRBJ1-3, with D tentatively TRBD1 (5 bases). The CDR3 runs to 16 residues. Germline lookup yields CDR1 SGHVS and CDR2 FNYEAQ. Between the trimmed V and J ends, which lost 4 bases and 4 bases, there was a span of 17 bases. CDR3 residues: CASSSNPGQGGNTIYF. As DNA, the CDR3 is TGTGCCAGCAGCTCTAACCCCGGACAAGGGGGAAACACCATATATTTT.

This clone came up once. V is TRBV28 and J is TRBJ1-4; tentatively, D is TRBD1 (5 bases). This CDR3 has 14 residues. Trimming took 3 bases from V and 4 from J, leaving 9 bases between them. Germline CDR1 reads MDHEN; CDR2 reads SYDVKM. Here the CDR3 DNA reads TGTGCCAGCAGTTTTGACAGAATTAATGAAAAACTGTTTTTT. The encoded protein is CASSFDRINEKLFF.